These 20 T cell receptor beta chains came from one sample sequenced in a study of beta chain features in type 1 diabetes. As every portion of the isolated RNA was reverse transcribed, the sequencing read expressed TCRB transcripts. The method was immunoSEQ multiplex PCR; TCRdb's version includes in-frame clones alone and lacks a portion of them. The data contain roughly 610,000 clones, about a sixth of them singletons. The sequencing input was naive CD4+ T cells from blood. Receptors originate from a man between 18 and 29 years old in good health.

The sample holds a few counts of this clone. J is TRBJ2-3 and V is TRBV10-3, with no clear D. The CDR3 has 12 residues. V lost 4 bases and J lost 6, with 8 bases in between. Germline assignment: CDR1 ENHRY and CDR2 SYGVKD. In DNA form, the CDR3 reads TGTGCCATCAGTGTTAGGACCGATACGCAGTATTTT. Encoded protein: CAISVRTDTQYF.

This rearrangement joins TRBV7-2 to TRBJ1-2; D is uncertain. The CDR3 extends over 17 amino acids. V was clipped by 5 bases and J by 2 bases, with 21 bases between them. The germline gives CDR1 SGHTA, CDR2 FQGNSA. The CDR3 DNA is TGTGCCAGCAGCATACCCCCGCGGGCCGACTCAAACTATGGCTACACCTTC. It is translated as CASSIPPRADSNYGYTF. Together with reference TRBV7-2 and TRBJ1-2, the CDR3 gives the full variable domain: GAGVSQSPSNKVTEKGKDVELRCDPISGHTALYWYRQSLGQGLEFLIYFQGNSAPDKSGLPSDRFSAERTGGSVSTLTIQRTQQEDSAVYLCASSIPPRADSNYGYTFGSGTRLTVV.

This clone was seen only a few times. The rearrangement uses TRBV20-1 and TRBJ2-7, with unresolved D. This CDR3 has 10 amino acids. Germline CDR1 reads DFQATT; CDR2 reads SNEGSKA (reference sequence). V was shortened by 1 base and J by 5 bases, with 3 bases between the two germline ends. CDR3 loop: CSARVDEQYF. For the CDR3, the DNA is TGCAGTGCTAGAGTAGACGAGCAGTACTTC.

This clone was observed a few times. J is TRBJ1-2 and V is TRBV29-1; perhaps TRBD1 as D (5 bases). There are 14 residues in the CDR3. Germline CDR1 is SQVTM and CDR2 is ANQGSEA. Trimming shortened V by 2 bases and J by 4 bases, and 14 bases separated the two germline ends. In nucleotides, the CDR3 is TGCAGCGTTGAATGGCAGGGCCGGGGCTATGGCTACACCTTC. Protein sequence: CSVEWQGRGYGYTF.

The chain links TRBV9 to TRBJ2-5; perhaps TRBD2 as D (6 bases). Between the trimmed V and J ends, which lost 4 bases and 5 bases, there was a span of 9 bases. The CDR3 has 12 residues. Germline V CDR1 and CDR2: SGDLS, YYNGEE. CDR3 DNA: TGTGCCAGCAGCCCGGAGGGGGAGACCCAGTACTTC. Protein product: CASSPEGETQYF.

This chain connects TRBV7-2 to TRBJ2-5; D is possibly TRBD1 (7 bases). CDR1 is SGHTA, CDR2 FQGNSA, per germline. This CDR3 has 14 amino acids. V lost 3 bases and J lost 4, with 12 bases in between. CDR3 loop: CASSLTGRTETQYF. CDR3 sequence (DNA): TGTGCCAGCAGCTTGACAGGGAGGACAGAGACCCAGTACTTC.

The rearrangement joins TRBV11-2 to TRBJ2-3; 8 bases fit TRBD2. V shed 4 bases and J 1 base; nucleotides not matched to a gene: 10. The CDR3 has 17 amino acids. Looked up from germline, CDR1 is SGHAT and CDR2 is FQNNGV. The CDR3 coding sequence is TGTGCCAGCAGCTCCCGGCCGCGGGGGGCCCGCACAGATACGCAGTATTTT. Translation: CASSSRPRGARTDTQYF.

V and J are TRBV7-2 and TRBJ1-4, with TRBD1 matching 7 bases. V was clipped by 5 bases and J by 5 bases; unmatched bases: 8. The CDR3 is made up of 15 amino acids. Germline lookup yields CDR1 SGHTA and CDR2 FQGNSA. CDR3 in amino acids: CASSGESRGNEKLFF. The CDR3 DNA reads as TGTGCCAGCAGCGGCGAGTCCAGGGGGAATGAAAAACTGTTTTTT.

This clone has only a few counts. CDR3 amino acids: CASSPNGHGGVRGNEQFF. CDR3 DNA sequence: TGCGCCAGCAGCCCTAACGGCCATGGAGGGGTTAGGGGCAATGAGCAGTTCTTC. This rearrangement joins TRBV4-1 to TRBJ2-1, with D perhaps matching TRBD2 (6 bases). This CDR3 has 18 amino acids. Per the germline V gene, CDR1 is MGHRA and CDR2 is YSYEKL. Deletions cut 4 bases from V and 6 bases from J, with 25 bases between.

This clone was found a few times. This chain connects TRBV12-2 to TRBJ2-7; the tabulated D call, TRBD2, remains unverified against the DNA. TRBV12-2 is a pseudogene locus. This CDR3 is 20 amino acids long. This CDR3 is CASRPRLAGKQLGNSYEQYF. In DNA form, the CDR3 reads TGTGCAAGTCGCCCGCGACTAGCGGGGAAACAATTGGGGAATTCCTACGAGCAGTACTTC.

This clone occurred a few times. The junction differs from germline at one of its ends, possibly a read error. The J gene is TRBJ2-7, the V gene TRBV29-1, with TRBD2 as a possible D gene (6 bases). The CDR3 has 12 residues. Germline-derived CDR1 and CDR2 are SQVTM and ANQGSEA. As DNA, the CDR3 is TGCAGCGCCGGAGGGGTCTCCTCCGAGCAGTACTTC. Translating it yields CSAGGVSSEQYF.

This clone was recorded a few times. The chain uses TRBV5-1 and TRBJ2-1, with D maybe TRBD1 (5 bases). The CDR3 has 15 amino acids. CDR1 and CDR2 (germline): SGHRS, YFSETQ. Trimming cost V 0 bases and J 5 bases, with 12 bases left between them. The CDR3 region has the DNA TGCGCCAGCAGCTTGGGGGCAGGGTCCCACAATGAGCAGTTCTTC. Protein: CASSLGAGSHNEQFF. Combining the CDR3 with reference TRBV5-1 and TRBJ2-1 gives the whole variable domain KAGVTQTPRYLIKTRGQQVTLSCSPISGHRSVSWYQQTPGQGLQFLFEYFSETQRNKGNFPGRFSGRQFSNSRSEMNVSTLELGDSALYLCASSLGAGSHNEQFFGPGTRLTVL.

This clone has a handful of counts. This rearrangement joins TRBV18 to TRBJ1-1; TRBD1 aligns across 8 bases. Germline V gives CDR1 KGHSH, CDR2 LQKENI. The trim removed 3 bases at V and 1 base at J, leaving 4 bases unmatched. The CDR3 is made up of 15 amino acids. CDR3 DNA: TGTGCCAGCTCACCGACAACAGGGGGGAACACTGAAGCTTTCTTT. Amino acids: CASSPTTGGNTEAFF.

This chain joins TRBV6-5 and TRBJ2-4; 8 bases align to TRBD1. With 4 bases clipped from V and 1 base from J, the junction kept 3 bases outside the gene matches. The CDR3 contains 15 residues. Germline V gene lookup returns CDR1 MNHEY and CDR2 SVGAGI. The CDR3 loop reads CASSSTGVAKNIQYF. CDR3 coding DNA: TGTGCCAGCAGTTCGACAGGGGTGGCCAAAAACATTCAGTACTTC.

V gene TRBV7-8 combines with J gene TRBJ1-1, with D uncertain. This CDR3 region has 14 residues. V lost 1 base and J 2 bases, leaving 8 bases between the germline ends. Germline V gene data show CDR1 as SGHVS and CDR2 as FQNEAQ. The CDR3: CASSLENRNTEAFF. The DNA of the CDR3 is TGTGCCAGCAGCTTAGAGAACAGAAACACTGAAGCTTTCTTT.

This clone was seen more than once but under ten times. The chain combines TRBV11-2 with TRBJ1-1; no firm D call. This CDR3 is built from 13 residues. With 6 bases removed from V and 6 bases from J, the gap between germline ends came to 14 bases. CDR1 SGHAT and CDR2 FQNNGV come from the germline V gene. The CDR3 sequence is CASREGPRPEAFF. CDR3 DNA sequence: TGTGCCAGCAGGGAAGGACCCCGTCCTGAAGCTTTCTTT.

This sequence joins TRBV11-2 and TRBJ2-7; 14 nucleotides align to TRBD2. Losses at the gene ends were 5 bases for V and 2 bases for J; bases not matched to a gene: 2. The CDR3 length is 15 residues. CDR1 is SGHAT, CDR2 FQNNGV, per germline. DNA for the CDR3: TGTGCCAGCAGCCGGACTAGCGGGAGGACCTACGAGCAGTACTTC. Translated, it gives CASSRTSGRTYEQYF.

Only a few counts were recorded for this clone. This CDR3 is CASSPRATSGNTIYF. The CDR3, as DNA: TGTGCCAGCAGCCCTCGGGCCACCTCTGGAAACACCATATATTTT. The chain has TRBV7-3 and TRBJ1-3; D unresolved. CDR1 is SGHTA, CDR2 FQGTGA, per germline. This CDR3 contains 15 residues. V dropped 5 bases and J dropped 0 bases, with 11 bases sitting between them.

This clone was seen more than once but under ten times. The chain recombines TRBV11-2 with TRBJ1-6; D is possibly TRBD1 (5 bases). Trimming cost V 2 bases and J 10 bases, with 9 bases left between them. Germline V gives CDR1 SGHAT, CDR2 FQNNGV. CDR3 length: 13 amino acids. DNA for the CDR3: TGTGCCAGCAGCTTACAGGGTGGATCACCCCTCCACTTT. It is translated as CASSLQGGSPLHF. The whole variable domain, remainder taken from reference TRBV11-2 and TRBJ1-6, is EAGVAQSPRYKIIEKRQSVAFWCNPISGHATLYWYQQILGQGPKLLIQFQNNGVVDDSQLPKDRFSAERLKGVDSTLKIQPAKLEDSAVYLCASSLQGGSPLHFGNGTRLTVT.

The rearrangement links TRBV11-2 to TRBJ2-2, with D unclear. Trimming cost V 5 bases and J 0 bases, with 13 bases left between them. Germline V gene sequence: CDR1 SGHAT, CDR2 FQNNGV. This CDR3 has 16 amino acids. The CDR3: CASSQIGGPNTGELFF. In DNA, the CDR3 is TGTGCCAGCAGCCAAATAGGCGGTCCGAACACCGGGGAGCTGTTTTTT.